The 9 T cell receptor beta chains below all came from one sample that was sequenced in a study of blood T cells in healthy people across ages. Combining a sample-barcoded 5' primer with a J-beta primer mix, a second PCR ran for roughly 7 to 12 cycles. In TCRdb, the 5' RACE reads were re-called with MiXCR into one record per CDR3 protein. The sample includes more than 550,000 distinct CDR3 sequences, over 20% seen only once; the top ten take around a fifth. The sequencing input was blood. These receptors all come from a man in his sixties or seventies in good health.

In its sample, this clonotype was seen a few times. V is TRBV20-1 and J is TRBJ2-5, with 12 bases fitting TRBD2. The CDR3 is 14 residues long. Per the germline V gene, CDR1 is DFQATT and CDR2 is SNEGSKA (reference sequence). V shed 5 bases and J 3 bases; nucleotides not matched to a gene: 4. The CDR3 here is CSALRTSGEETQYF. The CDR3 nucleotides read TGCAGTGCTCTCCGGACTAGCGGGGAAGAGACCCAGTACTTC.

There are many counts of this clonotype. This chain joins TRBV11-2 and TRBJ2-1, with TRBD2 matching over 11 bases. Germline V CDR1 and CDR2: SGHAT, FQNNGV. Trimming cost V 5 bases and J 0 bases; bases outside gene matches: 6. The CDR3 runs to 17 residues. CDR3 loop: CASSPTLAGGSYNEQFF. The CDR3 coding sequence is TGTGCCAGCAGCCCCACCCTAGCGGGGGGCTCCTACAATGAGCAGTTCTTC.

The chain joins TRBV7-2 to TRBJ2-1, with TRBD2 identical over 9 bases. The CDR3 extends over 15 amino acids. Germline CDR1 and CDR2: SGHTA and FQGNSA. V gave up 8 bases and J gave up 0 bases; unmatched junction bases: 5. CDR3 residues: CASEPSGDSYNEQFF. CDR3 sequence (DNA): TGTGCCAGCGAACCTAGCGGGGACTCCTACAATGAGCAGTTCTTC.

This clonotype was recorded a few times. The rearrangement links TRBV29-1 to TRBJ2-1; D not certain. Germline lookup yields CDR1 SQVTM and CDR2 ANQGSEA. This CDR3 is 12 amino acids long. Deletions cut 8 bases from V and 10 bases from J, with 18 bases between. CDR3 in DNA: TGCAGCCAAGAAGGGTCAGCACGGGAGCAGTTCTTC. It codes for CSQEGSAREQFF.

The CDR3 protein is CASSLGTEDEQYF. The CDR3, as DNA: TGTGCCAGCAGCTTAGGGACCGAGGACGAGCAGTACTTC. This chain uses TRBV7-6 with TRBJ2-1; unclear D gene. Matching the DNA end better, TRBJ2-7 makes the J call doubtful. This CDR3 comprises 13 residues. Germline V gene sequence: CDR1 SGHVS, CDR2 FNYEAQ.

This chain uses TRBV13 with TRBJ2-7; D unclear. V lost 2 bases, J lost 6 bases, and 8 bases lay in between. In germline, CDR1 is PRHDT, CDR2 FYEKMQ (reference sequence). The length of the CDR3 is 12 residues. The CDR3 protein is CASSLFASEQYF. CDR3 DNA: TGTGCCAGCAGCTTATTCGCGAGCGAGCAGTACTTC.

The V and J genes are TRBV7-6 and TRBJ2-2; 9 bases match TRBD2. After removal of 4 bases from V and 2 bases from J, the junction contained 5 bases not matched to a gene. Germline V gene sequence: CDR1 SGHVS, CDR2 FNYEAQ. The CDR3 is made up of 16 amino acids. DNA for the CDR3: TGTGCCAGCAGCTCCTGGACTAGCGTAAACACCGGGGAGCTGTTTTTT. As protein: CASSSWTSVNTGELFF.

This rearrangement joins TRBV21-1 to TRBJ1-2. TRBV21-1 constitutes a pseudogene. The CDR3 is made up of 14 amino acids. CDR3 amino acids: CASSNGWTEYGYTF. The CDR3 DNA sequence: TGTGCCAGCAGCAATGGCTGGACTGAGTATGGCTACACCTTC.

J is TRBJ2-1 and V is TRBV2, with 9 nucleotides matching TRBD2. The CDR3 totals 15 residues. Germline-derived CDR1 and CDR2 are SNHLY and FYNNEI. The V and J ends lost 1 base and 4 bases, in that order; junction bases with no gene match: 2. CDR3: CASSEGLAVYNEQFF. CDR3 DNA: TGTGCCAGCAGTGAAGGACTAGCGGTATACAATGAGCAGTTCTTC.